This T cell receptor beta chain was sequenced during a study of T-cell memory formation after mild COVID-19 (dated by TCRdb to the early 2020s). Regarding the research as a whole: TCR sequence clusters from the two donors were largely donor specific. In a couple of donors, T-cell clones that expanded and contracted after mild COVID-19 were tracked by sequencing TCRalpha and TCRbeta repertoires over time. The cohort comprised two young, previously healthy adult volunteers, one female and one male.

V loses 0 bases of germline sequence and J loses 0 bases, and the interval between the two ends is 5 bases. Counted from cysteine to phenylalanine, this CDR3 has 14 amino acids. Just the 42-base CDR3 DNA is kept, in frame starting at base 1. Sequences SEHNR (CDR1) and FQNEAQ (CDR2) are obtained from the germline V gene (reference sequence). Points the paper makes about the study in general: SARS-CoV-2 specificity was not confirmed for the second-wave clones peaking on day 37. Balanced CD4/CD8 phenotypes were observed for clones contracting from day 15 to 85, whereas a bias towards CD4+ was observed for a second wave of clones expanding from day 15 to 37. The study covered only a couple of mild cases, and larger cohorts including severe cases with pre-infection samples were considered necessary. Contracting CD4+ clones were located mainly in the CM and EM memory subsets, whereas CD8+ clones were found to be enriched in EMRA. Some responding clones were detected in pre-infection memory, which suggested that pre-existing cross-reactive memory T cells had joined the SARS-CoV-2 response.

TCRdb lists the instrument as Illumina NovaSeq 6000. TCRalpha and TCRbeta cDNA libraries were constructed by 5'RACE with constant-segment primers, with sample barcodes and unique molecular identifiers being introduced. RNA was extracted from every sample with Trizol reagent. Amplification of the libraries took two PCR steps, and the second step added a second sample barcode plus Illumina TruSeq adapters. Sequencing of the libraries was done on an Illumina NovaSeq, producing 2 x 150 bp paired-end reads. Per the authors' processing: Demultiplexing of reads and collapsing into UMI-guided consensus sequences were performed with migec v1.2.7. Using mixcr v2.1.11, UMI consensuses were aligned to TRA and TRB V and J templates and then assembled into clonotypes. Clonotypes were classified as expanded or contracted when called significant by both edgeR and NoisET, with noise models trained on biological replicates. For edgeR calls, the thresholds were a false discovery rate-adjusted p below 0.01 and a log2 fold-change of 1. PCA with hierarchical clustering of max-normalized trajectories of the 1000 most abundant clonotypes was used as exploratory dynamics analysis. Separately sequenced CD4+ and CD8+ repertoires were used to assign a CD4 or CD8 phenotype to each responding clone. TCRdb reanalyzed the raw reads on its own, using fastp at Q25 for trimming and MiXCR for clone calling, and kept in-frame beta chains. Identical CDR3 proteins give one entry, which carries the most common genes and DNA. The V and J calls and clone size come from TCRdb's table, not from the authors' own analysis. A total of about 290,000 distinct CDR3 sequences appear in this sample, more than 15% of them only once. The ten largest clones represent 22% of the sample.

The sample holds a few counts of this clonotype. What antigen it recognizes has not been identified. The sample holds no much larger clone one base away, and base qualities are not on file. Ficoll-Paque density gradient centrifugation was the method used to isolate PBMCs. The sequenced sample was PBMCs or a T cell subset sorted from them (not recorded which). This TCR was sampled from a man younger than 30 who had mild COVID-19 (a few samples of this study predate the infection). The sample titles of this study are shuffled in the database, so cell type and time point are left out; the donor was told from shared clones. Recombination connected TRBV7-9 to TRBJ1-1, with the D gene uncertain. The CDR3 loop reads CASSLAMMNTEAFF. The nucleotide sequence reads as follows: TGTGCCAGCAGCTTAGCGATGATGAACACTGAAGCTTTCTTT.